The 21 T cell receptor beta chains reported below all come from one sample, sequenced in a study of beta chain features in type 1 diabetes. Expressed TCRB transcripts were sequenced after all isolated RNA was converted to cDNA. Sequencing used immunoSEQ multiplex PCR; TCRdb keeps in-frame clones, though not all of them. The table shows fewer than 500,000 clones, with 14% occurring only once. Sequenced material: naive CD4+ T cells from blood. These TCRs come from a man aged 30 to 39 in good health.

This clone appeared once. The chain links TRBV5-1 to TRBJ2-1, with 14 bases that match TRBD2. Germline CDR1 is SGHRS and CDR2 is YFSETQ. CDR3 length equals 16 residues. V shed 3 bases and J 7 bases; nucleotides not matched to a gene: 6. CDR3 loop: CASSSPGLAGVNEQFF. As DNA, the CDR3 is TGCGCCAGCAGCTCCCCGGGACTAGCGGGAGTAAATGAGCAGTTCTTC.

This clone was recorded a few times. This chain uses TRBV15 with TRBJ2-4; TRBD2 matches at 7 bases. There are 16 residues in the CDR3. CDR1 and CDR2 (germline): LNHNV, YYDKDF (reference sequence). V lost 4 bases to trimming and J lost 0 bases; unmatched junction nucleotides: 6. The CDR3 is CATSTKRDLAKNIQYF. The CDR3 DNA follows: TGTGCCACCAGCACAAAGCGGGACCTAGCCAAAAACATTCAGTACTTC.

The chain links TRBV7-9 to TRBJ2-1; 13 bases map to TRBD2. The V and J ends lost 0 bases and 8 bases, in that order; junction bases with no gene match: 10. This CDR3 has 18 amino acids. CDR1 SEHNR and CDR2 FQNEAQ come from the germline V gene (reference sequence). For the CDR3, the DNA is TGTGCCAGCAGCTTAGCAGAGGCGGGACTAGCGGGATGGGATGAGCAGTTCTTC. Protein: CASSLAEAGLAGWDEQFF.

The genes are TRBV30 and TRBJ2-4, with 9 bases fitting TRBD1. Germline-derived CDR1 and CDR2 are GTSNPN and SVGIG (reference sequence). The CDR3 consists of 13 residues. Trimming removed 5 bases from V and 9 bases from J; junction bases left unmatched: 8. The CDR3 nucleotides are TGTGCCTGGGCCCGGGACAGGGCCGGCATTCAGTACTTC. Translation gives CAWARDRAGIQYF.

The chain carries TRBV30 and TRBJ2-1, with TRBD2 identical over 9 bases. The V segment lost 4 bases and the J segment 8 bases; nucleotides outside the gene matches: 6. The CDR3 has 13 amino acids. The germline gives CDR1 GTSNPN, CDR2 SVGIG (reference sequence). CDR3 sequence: CAWTSGNRYEQFF. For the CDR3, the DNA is TGTGCCTGGACTAGCGGGAATCGCTATGAGCAGTTCTTC. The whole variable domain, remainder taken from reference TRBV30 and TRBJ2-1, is SQTIHQWPATLVQPVGSPLSLECTVEGTSNPNLYWYRQAAGRGLQLLFYSVGIGQISSEVPQNLSASRPQDRQFILSSKKLLLSDSGFYLCAWTSGNRYEQFFGPGTRLTVL.

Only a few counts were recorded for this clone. The CDR3 here is CAISESKAVRSYGYTF. The CDR3 bases are TGTGCCATCAGTGAGTCGAAGGCAGTGAGGAGCTATGGCTACACCTTC. The rearrangement joins TRBV10-3 to TRBJ1-2; D is uncertain. The CDR3 loop spans 16 amino acids. CDR1 ENHRY and CDR2 SYGVKD come from the germline V gene. The germline V and J ends were trimmed by 0 bases and 4 bases, with 15 bases remaining between them.

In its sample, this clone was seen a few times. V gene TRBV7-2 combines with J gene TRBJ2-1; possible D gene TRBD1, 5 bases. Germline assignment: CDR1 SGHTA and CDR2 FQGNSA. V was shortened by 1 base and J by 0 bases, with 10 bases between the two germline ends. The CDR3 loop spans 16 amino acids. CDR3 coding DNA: TGTGCCAGCAGCTTAGACAGGCCCAGCTCCTACAATGAGCAGTTCTTC. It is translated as CASSLDRPSSYNEQFF.

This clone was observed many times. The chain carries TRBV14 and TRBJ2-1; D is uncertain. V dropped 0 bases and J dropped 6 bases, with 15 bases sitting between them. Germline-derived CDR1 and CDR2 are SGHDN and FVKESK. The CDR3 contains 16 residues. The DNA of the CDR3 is TGTGCCAGCAGCCAAGACCCTTTTGACGGGTCCAATGAGCAGTTCTTC. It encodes CASSQDPFDGSNEQFF.

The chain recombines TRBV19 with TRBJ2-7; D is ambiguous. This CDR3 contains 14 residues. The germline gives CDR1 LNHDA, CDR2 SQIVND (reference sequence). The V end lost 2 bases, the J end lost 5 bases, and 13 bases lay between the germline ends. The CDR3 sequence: CASSISAALHEQYF. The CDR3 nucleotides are TGTGCCAGTAGTATATCGGCAGCTCTCCACGAGCAGTACTTC.

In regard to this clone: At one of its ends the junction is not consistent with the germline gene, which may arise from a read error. The CDR3 bases are TGTGCCAGCAGGTTAGCGGGAGCTTTATTGGAACTCTCATGGAATGAGCAGTTCTTC. Translation gives CASRLAGALLELSWNEQFF. The rearrangement joins TRBV7-9 to TRBJ2-1; 9 nucleotides line up with TRBD2. There are 19 residues in the CDR3. The germline CDR1 and CDR2 sequences are SEHNR and FQNEAQ (reference sequence). The entire variable domain, with the rest obtained from reference TRBV7-9 and TRBJ2-1, is as follows: DTGVSQNPRHKITKRGQNVTFRCDPISEHNRLYWYRQTLGQGPEFLTYFQNEAQLEKSRLLSDRFSAERPKGSFSTLEIQRTEQGDSAMYLCASRLAGALLELSWNEQFFGPGTRLTVL.

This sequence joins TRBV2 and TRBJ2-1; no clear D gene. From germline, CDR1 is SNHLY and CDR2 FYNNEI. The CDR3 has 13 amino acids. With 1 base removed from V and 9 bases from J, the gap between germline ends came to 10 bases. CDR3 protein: CASSEGPAVEQFF. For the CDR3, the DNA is TGTGCCAGCAGTGAAGGACCGGCCGTTGAGCAGTTCTTC.

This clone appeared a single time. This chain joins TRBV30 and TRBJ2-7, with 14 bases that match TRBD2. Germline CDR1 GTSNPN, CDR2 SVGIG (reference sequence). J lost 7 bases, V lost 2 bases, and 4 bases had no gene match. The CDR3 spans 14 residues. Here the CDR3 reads CAWSPGLAGGEQYV. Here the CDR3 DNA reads TGTGCCTGGAGTCCCGGACTAGCGGGAGGTGAGCAGTACGTC.

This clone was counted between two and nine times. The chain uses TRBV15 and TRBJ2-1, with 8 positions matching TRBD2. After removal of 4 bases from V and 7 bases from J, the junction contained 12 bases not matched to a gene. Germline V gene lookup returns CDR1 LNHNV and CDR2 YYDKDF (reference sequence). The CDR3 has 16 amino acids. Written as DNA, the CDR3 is TGTGCCACCAGCATCGACCGCCGGGAGGGCCCTAATGAGCAGTTCTTC. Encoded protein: CATSIDRREGPNEQFF. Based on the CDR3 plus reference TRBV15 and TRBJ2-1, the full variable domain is DAMVIQNPRYQVTQFGKPVTLSCSQTLNHNVMYWYQQKSSQAPKLLFHYYDKDFNNEADTPDNFQSRRPNTSFCFLDIRSPGLGDTAMYLCATSIDRREGPNEQFFGPGTRLTVL.

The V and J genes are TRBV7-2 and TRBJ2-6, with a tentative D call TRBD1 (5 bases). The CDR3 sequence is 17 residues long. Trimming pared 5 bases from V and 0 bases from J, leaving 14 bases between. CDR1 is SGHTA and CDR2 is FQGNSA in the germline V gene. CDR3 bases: TGTGCCAGCAGCCCCCCTACAGGTCCCTCTGGGGCCAACGTCCTGACTTTC. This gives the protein CASSPPTGPSGANVLTF.

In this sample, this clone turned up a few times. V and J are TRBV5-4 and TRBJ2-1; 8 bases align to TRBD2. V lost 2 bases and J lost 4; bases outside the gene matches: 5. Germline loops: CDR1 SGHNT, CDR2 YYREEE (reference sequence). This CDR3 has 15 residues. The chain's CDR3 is CASSFQREWYNEQFF. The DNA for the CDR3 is TGTGCCAGCAGCTTCCAGCGGGAGTGGTACAATGAGCAGTTCTTC.

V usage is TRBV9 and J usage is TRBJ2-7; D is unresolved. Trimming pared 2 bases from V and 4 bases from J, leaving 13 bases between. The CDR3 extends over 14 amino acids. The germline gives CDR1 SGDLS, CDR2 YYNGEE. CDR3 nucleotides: TGTGCCAGCAGCGTGGGATATTCGGGTTACGAGCAGTACTTC. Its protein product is CASSVGYSGYEQYF. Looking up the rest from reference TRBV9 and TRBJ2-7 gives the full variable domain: DSGVTQTPKHLITATGQRVTLRCSPRSGDLSVYWYQQSLDQGLQFLIQYYNGEERAKGNILERFSAQQFPDLHSELNLSSLELGDSALYFCASSVGYSGYEQYFGPGTRLTVT.

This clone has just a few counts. The CDR3, as DNA: TGTGCCAGCAGTCGAAAGATGAACACTGAAGCTTTCTTT. It encodes CASSRKMNTEAFF. This chain links TRBV25-1 with TRBJ1-1; D unresolved. The germline V gene encodes CDR1 MGHDK and CDR2 SYGVNS. Trimming took 5 bases from V and 0 from J, leaving 7 bases between them. The CDR3 consists of 13 residues.

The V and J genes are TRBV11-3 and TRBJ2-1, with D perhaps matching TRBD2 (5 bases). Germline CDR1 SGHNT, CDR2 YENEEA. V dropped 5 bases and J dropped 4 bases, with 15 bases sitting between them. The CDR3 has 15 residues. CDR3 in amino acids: CASSNLAPGYNEQFF. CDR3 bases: TGTGCCAGCAGCAACCTAGCTCCGGGGTACAATGAGCAGTTCTTC.

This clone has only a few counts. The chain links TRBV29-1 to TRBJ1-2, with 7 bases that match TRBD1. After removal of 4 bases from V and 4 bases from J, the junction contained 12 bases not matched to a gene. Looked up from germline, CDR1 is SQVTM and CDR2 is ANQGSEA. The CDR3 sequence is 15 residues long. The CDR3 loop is CSVVYRQGLSYGYTF. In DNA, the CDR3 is TGCAGCGTTGTTTATCGACAGGGACTGAGCTATGGCTACACCTTC.

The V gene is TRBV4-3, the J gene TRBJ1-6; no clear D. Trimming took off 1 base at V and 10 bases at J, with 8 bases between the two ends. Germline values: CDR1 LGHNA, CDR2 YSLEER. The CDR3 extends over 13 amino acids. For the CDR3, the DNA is TGCGCCAGCAGCCAAGCGGGAACCTCACCCCTCCACTTT. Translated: CASSQAGTSPLHF.

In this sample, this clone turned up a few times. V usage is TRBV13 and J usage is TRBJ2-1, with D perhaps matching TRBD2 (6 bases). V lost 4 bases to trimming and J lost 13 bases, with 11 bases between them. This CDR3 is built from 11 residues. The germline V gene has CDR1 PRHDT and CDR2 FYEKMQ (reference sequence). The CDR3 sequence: CASSSRDLQFF. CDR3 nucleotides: TGTGCCAGCAGCTCAAGGGACTTACAGTTCTTC.